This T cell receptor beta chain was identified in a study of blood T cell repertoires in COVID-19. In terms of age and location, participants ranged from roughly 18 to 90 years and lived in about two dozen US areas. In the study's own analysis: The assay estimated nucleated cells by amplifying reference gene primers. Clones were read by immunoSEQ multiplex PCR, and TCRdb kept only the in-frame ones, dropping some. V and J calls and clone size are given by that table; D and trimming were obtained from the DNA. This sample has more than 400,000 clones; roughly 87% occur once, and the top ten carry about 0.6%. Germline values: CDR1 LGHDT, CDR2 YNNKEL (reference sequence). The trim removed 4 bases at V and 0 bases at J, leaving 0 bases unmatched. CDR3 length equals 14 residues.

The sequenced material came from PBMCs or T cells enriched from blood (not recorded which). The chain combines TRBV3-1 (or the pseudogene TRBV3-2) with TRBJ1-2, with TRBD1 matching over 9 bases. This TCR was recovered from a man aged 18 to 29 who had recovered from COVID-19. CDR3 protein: CASSRTGANYGYTF. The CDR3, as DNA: TGTGCCAGCAGCCGGACAGGGGCTAACTATGGCTACACCTTC.